The next 22 T cell receptor beta chains were all read from a single sample in a study of T cell changes during pregnancy in multiple sclerosis. Clones were read by immunoSEQ multiplex PCR, and TCRdb kept only the in-frame ones, dropping some. Here the sample spans approximately 120,000 clones, around 95% being singletons. The sequencing used peripheral blood, collected after pregnancy. The receptors originated from a female donor with multiple sclerosis, enrolled in a pregnancy study.

The gene calls are TRBV19 and TRBJ1-2; 8 nucleotides line up with TRBD1. Germline CDR1 is LNHDA and CDR2 is SQIVND (reference sequence). V trimming: 7 bases; J trimming: 3 bases; junction bases outside the gene matches: 13. This CDR3 comprises 16 residues. CDR3 in amino acids: CASKGAGGQLDYGYTF. For the CDR3, the DNA is TGTGCCAGTAAAGGGGCAGGGGGCCAACTAGACTATGGCTACACCTTC. The complete variable domain, with remaining parts taken from reference TRBV19 and TRBJ1-2, reads DGGITQSPKYLFRKEGQNVTLSCEQNLNHDAMYWYRQDPGQGLRLIYYSQIVNDFQKGDIAEGYSVSREKKESFPLTVTSAQKNPTAFYLCASKGAGGQLDYGYTFGSGTRLTVV.

This chain joins TRBV5-1 and TRBJ2-7, with a possible D match to TRBD2 (5 bases). CDR1 and CDR2 (germline): SGHRS, YFSETQ. CDR3 length equals 15 residues. V lost 0 bases to trimming and J lost 5 bases, with 15 bases between them. CDR3 nucleotides: TGCGCCAGCAGCTTGGAGGGCCTAGCCGGTCACGAGCAGTACTTC. It codes for CASSLEGLAGHEQYF.

This sequence joins TRBV28 and TRBJ2-7; D is unclear. Trimming removed 3 bases from V and 0 bases from J, with 12 bases in between. CDR1 is MDHEN and CDR2 is SYDVKM in the germline V gene. There are 15 residues in the CDR3. CDR3 DNA sequence: TGTGCCAGCAGTTTCGTCCAGATACCCTCCTACGAGCAGTACTTC. Translated: CASSFVQIPSYEQYF.

V and J are TRBV10-3 and TRBJ1-3, with 9 positions matching TRBD1. The V gene end was trimmed by 7 bases and the J gene end by 0 bases; junction bases not matched to a gene: 19. The CDR3 sequence is 20 residues long. From germline, CDR1 is ENHRY and CDR2 SYGVKD. CDR3 loop: CAITPTGQGQGPISGNTIYF. The CDR3 DNA is TGTGCCATCACCCCAACGGGTCAGGGACAGGGCCCTATCTCTGGAAACACCATATATTTT.

This clone has more than one count but fewer than ten. The rearrangement links TRBV27 to TRBJ1-1, with a possible D match to TRBD1 (5 bases). Trimming cost V 7 bases and J 1 base, with 10 bases left between them. This CDR3 contains 13 residues. Germline CDR1 is MNHEY and CDR2 is SMNVEV (reference sequence). CDR3 nucleotide sequence: TGTGCCAGCACCCCCGGGGGGAACACTGAAGCTTTCTTT. Amino acids: CASTPGGNTEAFF.

The genes are TRBV6-5 and TRBJ1-2; D ambiguous. The CDR3 length is 15 residues. Trimming left V 4 bases short and J 8 bases short, with 20 bases between. CDR1 and CDR2 (germline): MNHEY, SVGAGI. This chain's CDR3 is CASSSPRRASAGYTF. Written as DNA, the CDR3 is TGTGCCAGCAGTTCCCCCCGGAGGGCCTCGGCGGGCTACACCTTC.

The rearrangement links TRBV27 to TRBJ2-1; TRBD2 agrees at 7 bases. The CDR3 sequence is 15 residues long. The germline V gene encodes CDR1 MNHEY and CDR2 SMNVEV (reference sequence). V lost 4 bases, J lost 7 bases, and 10 bases stayed unmatched. CDR3 sequence reads: CASSWSAGAGNEQFF. The CDR3 region has the DNA TGTGCCAGCAGTTGGTCCGCGGGAGCGGGAAATGAGCAGTTCTTC.

The V and J genes are TRBV7-9 and TRBJ1-1; TRBD1 matches at 9 bases. This CDR3 has 14 residues. The V segment lost 3 bases and the J segment 2 bases; nucleotides outside the gene matches: 1. Germline CDR1 is SEHNR and CDR2 is FQNEAQ (reference sequence). CDR3 amino acids: CASSLGQGNTEAFF. The DNA of the CDR3 is TGTGCCAGCAGCTTGGGACAGGGCAACACTGAAGCTTTCTTT.

This chain links TRBV9 with TRBJ2-1, with TRBD1 as a possible D gene (7 bases). Germline CDR1 and CDR2: SGDLS and YYNGEE. This CDR3 contains 15 residues. V gave up 0 bases and J gave up 4 bases, with 11 bases separating them. In nucleotides, the CDR3 is TGTGCCAGCAGCGTAGCGGAGGGGGCTTACAATGAGCAGTTCTTC. Protein product: CASSVAEGAYNEQFF.

The chain employs TRBV7-9 and TRBJ2-3, with 9 bases matching TRBD2. The V segment lost 5 bases and the J segment 5 bases; nucleotides outside the gene matches: 14. This CDR3 contains 17 residues. The germline CDR1 and CDR2 sequences are SEHNR and FQNEAQ (reference sequence). CDR3 sequence: CASSAIRSGRLGDTQYF. The CDR3 bases are TGTGCCAGCAGCGCAATACGTAGCGGGAGACTGGGAGATACGCAGTATTTT.

The rearrangement uses TRBV29-1 and TRBJ1-4, with TRBD1 matching 9 bases. V shed 0 bases, J shed 3 bases, and the junction held 5 bases outside the gene matches. Germline V gene lookup returns CDR1 SQVTM and CDR2 ANQGSEA. The CDR3 is 16 amino acids. CDR3 bases: TGCAGCGTTGAAGATCGGACAGGGGTGGCTAATGAAAAACTGTTTTTT. Translation gives CSVEDRTGVANEKLFF. Full variable domain (outside the CDR3, taken from reference TRBV29-1 and TRBJ1-4): SAVISQKPSRDICQRGTSLTIQCQVDSQVTMMFWYRQQPGQSLTLIATANQGSEATYESGFVIDKFPISRPNLTFSTLTVSNMSPEDSSIYLCSVEDRTGVANEKLFFGSGTQLSVL.

The chain is built from TRBV28 and TRBJ2-7; D uncertain. This CDR3 has 11 residues. The V gene's germline CDR1 is MDHEN and CDR2 SYDVKM. Trimming removed 10 bases at V and 0 bases at J, with 7 bases between. In DNA, the CDR3 is TGTGCCACCGAGATCTCCTACGAGCAGTACTTC. It yields the protein CATEISYEQYF.

The chain carries TRBV19 and TRBJ1-1, with TRBD1 matching over 7 bases. Germline values: CDR1 LNHDA, CDR2 SQIVND (reference sequence). Trimming took 1 base from V and 1 from J; bases not matched to a gene: 3. The CDR3 extends over 15 amino acids. As DNA, the CDR3 is TGTGCCAGTAGTATAGGACACAGGGGGAACACTGAAGCTTTCTTT. Translated: CASSIGHRGNTEAFF.

The rearrangement links TRBV7-2 to TRBJ1-1; D ambiguous. V lost 1 base, J lost 1 base, and 10 bases lay in between. Germline V gene sequence: CDR1 SGHTA, CDR2 FQGNSA. The CDR3 is 15 residues long. DNA for the CDR3: TGTGCCAGCAGCTTAGAGACACGGCGGAACACTGAAGCTTTCTTT. Residues: CASSLETRRNTEAFF.

The chain links TRBV7-6 to TRBJ2-1; no reliable D call. This CDR3 region has 15 residues. Germline CDR1 SGHVS, CDR2 FNYEAQ. The V end was cut by 5 bases, the J end by 0 bases, with 11 bases between. CDR3: CASSPASSSYNEQFF. In nucleotides, the CDR3 is TGTGCCAGCAGCCCTGCCTCGAGCTCCTACAATGAGCAGTTCTTC. Based on the CDR3 plus reference TRBV7-6 and TRBJ2-1, the full variable domain is GAGVSQSPRYKVTKRGQDVALRCDPISGHVSLYWYRQALGQGPEFLTYFNYEAQQDKSGLPNDRFSAERPEGSISTLTIQRTEQRDSAMYRCASSPASSSYNEQFFGPGTRLTVL.

The genes are TRBV28 and TRBJ2-7; the match to TRBD1 covers 8 bases. The V gene end was trimmed by 3 bases and the J gene end by 4 bases; junction bases not matched to a gene: 29. Germline CDR1 reads MDHEN; CDR2 reads SYDVKM. This CDR3 is 22 amino acids long. The CDR3 sequence: CASSFRTGWGWSSSTPWYEQYF. CDR3 sequence (DNA): TGTGCCAGCAGTTTCAGGACAGGGTGGGGTTGGTCATCCTCGACTCCGTGGTACGAGCAGTACTTC.

The chain links TRBV7-6 to TRBJ1-4; D is uncertain. The length of the CDR3 is 14 residues. Germline CDR1 reads SGHVS; CDR2 reads FNYEAQ. Trimming took off 4 bases at V and 4 bases at J, with 10 bases between the two ends. The CDR3: CASSSGDYNEKLFF. The DNA for the CDR3 is TGTGCCAGCAGCTCCGGTGATTATAATGAAAAACTGTTTTTT.

In DNA form, the CDR3 reads TGTGCCAGCAGCTTGGTTTTCGGGCAGCCCCAGCATTTT. Protein sequence: CASSLVFGQPQHF. The genes are TRBV7-2 and TRBJ1-5; D unclear. The germline V gene encodes CDR1 SGHTA and CDR2 FQGNSA. V lost 3 bases and J lost 7, with 10 bases in between. The length of the CDR3 is 13 residues.

This chain links TRBV29-1 with TRBJ2-1; TRBD2 aligns across 8 bases. This CDR3 contains 16 residues. Looked up from germline, CDR1 is SQVTM and CDR2 is ANQGSEA. V lost 0 bases and J lost 2; bases outside the gene matches: 6. CDR3: CSVEDTGTSPYNEQFF. The CDR3 DNA reads as TGCAGCGTTGAAGACACCGGGACTAGTCCCTACAATGAGCAGTTCTTC.

This chain connects TRBV5-6 to TRBJ2-4, with D tentatively TRBD2 (6 bases). V dropped 5 bases and J dropped 3 bases, with 12 bases sitting between them. Germline V lookup: CDR1 SGHDT, CDR2 YYEEEE. The CDR3 is 14 residues long. The CDR3 bases are TGTGCCAGCAGTTCTGGGGGAGGCAAAAACATTCAGTACTTC. Protein product: CASSSGGGKNIQYF.

The chain couples TRBV7-9 to TRBJ2-5; D is possibly TRBD1 (7 bases). The CDR3 has 12 residues. With 7 bases removed from V and 5 bases from J, the gap between germline ends came to 11 bases. Germline values: CDR1 SEHNR, CDR2 FQNEAQ (reference sequence). CDR3: CASTPGGETQYF. CDR3 in DNA: TGTGCCAGCACCCCAGGGGGGGAGACCCAGTACTTC.

The chain couples TRBV2 to TRBJ2-7; the D gene is possibly TRBD1 (6 bases). The CDR3 is made up of 13 amino acids. The germline V gene has CDR1 SNHLY and CDR2 FYNNEI. V dropped 7 bases and J dropped 6 bases, with 16 bases sitting between them. CDR3 nucleotides: TGTGCCAGCAAACACAGGGTTGTAGGCGAGCAGTACTTC. Its translation is CASKHRVVGEQYF.